By share, the clone carrying this T cell receptor beta chain ranks as medium-sized. Each patient went into thyroid surgery without having received any treatment. This entry is derived from a study of metastatic and nonmetastatic thyroid tumors. Whole-study context: Repertoire data that came from the blood and tumor or nodule tissue of malignant and benign thyroid patients were compared.

V lost 3 bases and J 0 bases, leaving 7 bases between the germline ends. Germline CDR1 and CDR2: LNHNV and YYDKDF (reference sequence). The CDR3 is made up of 14 amino acids. In the original workflow: What underpinned the distant-metastasis classifier for papillary thyroid cancer was the set of CDR3 differences across clinicopathological groups. TCRdb re-clonotyped the PCR reads via MiXCR. The V and J calls and clone size are TCRdb's, not the authors'. Among some 10,000 clones listed, around 9.9% were seen once. The sample taken for sequencing was tumor tissue. The V gene is TRBV15, the J gene TRBJ2-3; D is ambiguous. The TCR sequence derives from a female donor with papillary thyroid cancer or a benign thyroid nodule (not recorded which). Some clones in this sample may be carry-over from other donors' samples. CDR3 region: CATSSPESTDTQYF. DNA of the CDR3: TGTGCCACCAGCAGCCCCGAGAGCACAGATACGCAGTATTTT.